This T cell receptor (beta chain) was observed in a study of T cells in Graves' hyperthyroidism and ophthalmopathy. Clinical Activity Scores of at least 3, NOSPECS grades of at least 4 and durations under 3 months characterized ophthalmopathy patients. Using over 8.5 ml of fresh peripheral blood, PBMCs were prepared. TCR beta CDR3 regions were amplified from RNA. HTBI primers were used for first-round RT-PCR of the TCR CDR3. TCRdb fed the multiplex PCR reads into MiXCR, producing one record per CDR3 protein. Among 490,000 or so distinct CDR3 sequences listed, 20% to 25% were seen once. Sequenced input: blood. The TCR originated in a woman in her 70s with Graves' ophthalmopathy.

The CDR3 DNA reads as TGTGCCAGCAGAACAGCCTCCTATGGCTACACCTTC. It encodes CASRTASYGYTF. The chain combines TRBV27 with TRBJ1-2; D gene unclear. V was shortened by 6 bases and J by 4 bases, with 9 bases between the two germline ends. This CDR3 region has 12 residues. The V gene's germline CDR1 is MNHEY and CDR2 SMNVEV (reference sequence).